The 15 T cell receptor beta chains below come from one sample, sequenced in a study of T-cell reconstitution after alpha-beta-depleted transplantation in children. These receptors have no known antigen. Study conclusions and caveats: Among T cells one year after transplant, newly produced cells accounted for most counts and diversity.

Researchers prepared the TCRbeta library using unique molecular identifiers, the study reports. One entry per CDR3 protein results from TCRdb running MiXCR on the PCR reads. The sample carries 330,000 or so distinct CDR3 sequences, around 7.1% recorded once. This specimen consisted of peripheral blood, obtained 360 days after TCRalphabeta/CD19-depleted stem cell transplant. The receptors stem from a female patient aged 2-10 years who had a stem cell transplant for Fanconi anemia, so the T cells may come from the graft donor.

This clonotype was detected ten times or more. V is TRBV19 and J is TRBJ2-2; perhaps TRBD2 as D (5 bases). Germline CDR1 and CDR2: LNHDA and SQIVND (reference sequence). Trimming stripped 6 bases from V and 3 bases from J, with 11 bases between. This CDR3 region has 14 residues. The CDR3 DNA reads as TGTGCCAGTAGGCACGGAGCGGACACCGGGGAGCTGTTTTTT. It codes for CASRHGADTGELFF.

This clonotype was observed at least ten times. The chain has TRBV15 and TRBJ2-1, with 8 bases lining up with TRBD1. Unmatched junction bases numbered 5, after V lost 3 bases and J lost 4 bases. The CDR3 is 15 amino acids. Per the germline V gene, CDR1 is LNHNV and CDR2 is YYDKDF (reference sequence). CDR3 coding DNA: TGTGCCACCAGCAGGGCCGGGACAGGTTACAATGAGCAGTTCTTC. Residues: CATSRAGTGYNEQFF.

In its sample, this clonotype was seen many times. The chain combines TRBV21-1 with TRBJ2-7. TRBV21-1 is a pseudogene locus. The CDR3 is made up of 11 amino acids. This CDR3 reads CATTAIYEQYV. CDR3 bases: TGTGCCACCACAGCGATCTACGAGCAGTACGTC.

There are many counts of this clonotype. The chain combines TRBV5-6 with TRBJ1-1; TRBD1 matches at 12 bases. Germline V gene sequence: CDR1 SGHDT, CDR2 YYEEEE. This CDR3 is built from 17 residues. After removal of 3 bases from V and 6 bases from J, the junction contained 12 bases not matched to a gene. CDR3 DNA sequence: TGTGCCAGCAGCTCGACCGGGACAGGGGGCTTTTCGTCTGAAGCTTTCTTT. Amino acid sequence: CASSSTGTGGFSSEAFF. The complete variable domain, with remaining parts taken from reference TRBV5-6 and TRBJ1-1, reads DAGVTQSPTHLIKTRGQQVTLRCSPKSGHDTVSWYQQALGQGPQFIFQYYEEEERQRGNFPDRFSGHQFPNYSSELNVNALLLGDSALYLCASSSTGTGGFSSEAFFGQGTRLTVV.

Ten or more counts support this clonotype. This chain connects TRBV7-8 to TRBJ2-4; D unresolved. The V gene lost 2 bases and the J gene lost 4 bases, with 9 bases spanning the gap. CDR3 length: 14 residues. CDR1 is SGHVS, CDR2 FQNEAQ, per germline. The CDR3: CASSLTSVKNIQYF. The DNA for the CDR3 is TGTGCCAGCAGCTTAACTTCAGTTAAAAACATTCAGTACTTC.

This clonotype was picked up a small number of times. The chain joins TRBV29-1 to TRBJ1-1; 9 nucleotides align to TRBD1. The CDR3 loop spans 16 amino acids. V shed 0 bases and J 4 bases; nucleotides not matched to a gene: 9. Per germline, CDR1 SQVTM and CDR2 ANQGSEA. For the CDR3, the DNA is TGCAGCGTTGAAGAGGTGACGGGACAGGGCCCCACTGAAGCTTTCTTT. Translated: CSVEEVTGQGPTEAFF.

As for this clonotype: Germline is not matched at one junction end, which may reflect a read error. This rearrangement joins TRBV18 to TRBJ1-2; D not certain. CDR3 length equals 14 residues. Germline CDR1 reads KGHSH; CDR2 reads LQKENI. In nucleotides, the CDR3 is TGTGCCAGCCGGGAAACGGGATCGTCGGCTGGCTACAACTTC. It codes for CASRETGSSAGYNF.

This clonotype was seen more than once but under ten times. V gene TRBV20-1 combines with J gene TRBJ2-3; D gene unclear. The CDR3 is 13 amino acids. Germline V CDR1 and CDR2: DFQATT, SNEGSKA (reference sequence). V lost 5 bases and J 1 base, leaving 10 bases between the germline ends. The CDR3 loop reads CSADRSGTDTQYF. The CDR3 DNA follows: TGCAGTGCTGATAGATCTGGCACAGATACGCAGTATTTT.

J is TRBJ1-2 and V is TRBV20-1, with 7 bases matching TRBD1. The length of the CDR3 is 13 residues. Germline assignment: CDR1 DFQATT and CDR2 SNEGSKA (reference sequence). The trim removed 3 bases at V and 5 bases at J, leaving 6 bases unmatched. CDR3 region: CSASEGAAYGYTF. The CDR3 DNA reads as TGCAGTGCTAGTGAGGGGGCGGCTTATGGCTACACCTTC.

The DNA of the CDR3 is TGTGCCAGCAGCCAAGAACAACAGGGGGCCTACGAGCAGTACTTC. This sequence encodes CASSQEQQGAYEQYF. This chain joins TRBV4-2 and TRBJ2-7, with TRBD1 matching 8 bases. CDR1 and CDR2 from the germline V gene are LGHNA and YNFKEQ. This CDR3 contains 15 residues. V lost 0 bases and J lost 2; bases outside the gene matches: 3.

The V gene is TRBV20-1, the J gene TRBJ1-4; D is unresolved. The V gene lost 0 bases and the J gene lost 6 bases, with 11 bases spanning the gap. Per the germline V gene, CDR1 is DFQATT and CDR2 is SNEGSKA (reference sequence). This CDR3 is 14 amino acids long. CDR3 in amino acids: CSARDRGKDEKLFF. The CDR3 DNA reads TGCAGTGCTAGAGATCGGGGAAAGGATGAAAAACTGTTTTTT.

This clonotype was recorded at least ten times. V and J are TRBV5-1 and TRBJ2-3; D unresolved. The length of the CDR3 is 15 residues. V lost 1 base, J lost 1 base, and 10 bases lay in between. CDR1 is SGHRS, CDR2 YFSETQ, per germline. In DNA, the CDR3 is TGCGCCAGCAGCTTGCAGAGCGCCCGCACAGATACGCAGTATTTT. Its protein is CASSLQSARTDTQYF.

The V gene is TRBV20-1, the J gene TRBJ2-1, with 13 bases aligning to TRBD2. Germline CDR1 reads DFQATT; CDR2 reads SNEGSKA (reference sequence). Germline trimming cut 6 bases from V and 0 bases from J; bases unmatched to any gene: 8. CDR3 length equals 17 residues. This CDR3 reads CSAEPGLAGSSYNEQFF. DNA of the CDR3: TGCAGTGCGGAGCCGGGACTAGCGGGAAGCTCCTACAATGAGCAGTTCTTC.

This clonotype has a handful of counts. The rearrangement uses TRBV2 and TRBJ2-7; D not resolved. Trimming cost V 3 bases and J 4 bases, with 16 bases left between them. Germline CDR1 SNHLY, CDR2 FYNNEI. This CDR3 has 15 residues. This CDR3 is CASSDWQDGPYEQYF. The CDR3 DNA reads as TGTGCCAGCAGTGATTGGCAGGACGGGCCTTACGAGCAGTACTTC.

This clonotype was counted many times. The chain employs TRBV5-4 and TRBJ2-7; 10 bases are shared with TRBD2. The CDR3 runs to 14 residues. Unmatched junction bases numbered 6, after V lost 3 bases and J lost 6 bases. The germline CDR1 and CDR2 sequences are SGHNT and YYREEE (reference sequence). CDR3 protein: CASSSGLADIEQYF. CDR3 nucleotides: TGTGCCAGCAGCTCCGGACTAGCGGATATCGAGCAGTACTTC.